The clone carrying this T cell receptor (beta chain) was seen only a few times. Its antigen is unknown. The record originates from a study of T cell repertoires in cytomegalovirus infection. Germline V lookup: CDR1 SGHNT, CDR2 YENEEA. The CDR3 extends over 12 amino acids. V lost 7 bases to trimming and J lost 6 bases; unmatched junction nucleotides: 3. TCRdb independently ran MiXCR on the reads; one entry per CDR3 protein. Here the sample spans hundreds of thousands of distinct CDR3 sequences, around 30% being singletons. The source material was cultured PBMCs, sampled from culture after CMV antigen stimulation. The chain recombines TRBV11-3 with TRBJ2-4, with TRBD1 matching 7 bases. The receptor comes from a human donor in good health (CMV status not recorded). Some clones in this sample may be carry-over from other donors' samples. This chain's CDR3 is CASKGTANIQYF. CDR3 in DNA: TGTGCCAGCAAGGGGACAGCAAACATTCAGTACTTC.